The TCR beta chain described here comes from a study of T cell changes during pregnancy in multiple sclerosis. Clones were read by immunoSEQ multiplex PCR, and TCRdb kept only the in-frame ones, dropping some. The sample has over 25,000 clones; 80% to 90% are singletons. This clone was observed a few times. CDR3 length: 15 amino acids. After removal of 5 bases from V and 7 bases from J, the junction contained 6 bases not matched to a gene. Germline-derived CDR1 and CDR2 are MNHEY and SMNVEV (reference sequence). The chain links TRBV27 to TRBJ2-1, with TRBD2 matching over 12 bases. The source is a female donor with multiple sclerosis, enrolled in a pregnancy study. This sample comprised CD8+ T cells from peripheral blood mononuclear cells, obtained in the third trimester of pregnancy. CDR3 coding DNA: TGTGCCAGCAGTGAACTAGCGGGGGGTGGAAATGAGCAGTTCTTC. Protein sequence: CASSELAGGGNEQFF.